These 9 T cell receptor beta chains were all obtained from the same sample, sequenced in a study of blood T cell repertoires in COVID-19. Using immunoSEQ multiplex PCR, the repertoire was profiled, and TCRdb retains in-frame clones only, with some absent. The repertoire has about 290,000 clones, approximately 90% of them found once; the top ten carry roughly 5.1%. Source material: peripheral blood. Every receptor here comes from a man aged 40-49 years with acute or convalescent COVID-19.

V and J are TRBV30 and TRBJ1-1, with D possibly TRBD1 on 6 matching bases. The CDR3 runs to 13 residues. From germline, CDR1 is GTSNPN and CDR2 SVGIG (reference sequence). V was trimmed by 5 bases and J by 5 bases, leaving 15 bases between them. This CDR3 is CAWSEGVGTEAFF. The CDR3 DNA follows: TGTGCCTGGTCCGAGGGGGTGGGAACTGAAGCTTTCTTT.

The CDR3 reads CASSVNPTNYGYTF. The CDR3 coding sequence is TGTGCCAGCAGCGTAAATCCTACTAACTATGGCTACACCTTC. This chain joins TRBV9 and TRBJ1-2; D is undetermined. In germline, CDR1 is SGDLS, CDR2 YYNGEE. V was cut by 1 base and J by 0 bases, with 7 bases left in between. The CDR3 is 14 amino acids.

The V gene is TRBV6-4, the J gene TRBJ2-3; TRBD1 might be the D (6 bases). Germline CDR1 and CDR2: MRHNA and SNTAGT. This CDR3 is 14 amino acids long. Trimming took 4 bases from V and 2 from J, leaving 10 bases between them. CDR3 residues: CASSATGHTDTQYF. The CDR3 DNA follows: TGTGCCAGCAGTGCGACAGGCCACACAGATACGCAGTATTTT.

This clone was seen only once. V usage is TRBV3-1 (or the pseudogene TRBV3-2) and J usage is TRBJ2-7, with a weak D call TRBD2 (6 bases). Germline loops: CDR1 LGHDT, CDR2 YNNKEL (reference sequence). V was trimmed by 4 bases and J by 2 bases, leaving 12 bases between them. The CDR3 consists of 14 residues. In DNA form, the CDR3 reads TGTGCCAGCAGCCTACGGGAGAGGCCCTACGAGCAGTACTTC. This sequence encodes CASSLRERPYEQYF.

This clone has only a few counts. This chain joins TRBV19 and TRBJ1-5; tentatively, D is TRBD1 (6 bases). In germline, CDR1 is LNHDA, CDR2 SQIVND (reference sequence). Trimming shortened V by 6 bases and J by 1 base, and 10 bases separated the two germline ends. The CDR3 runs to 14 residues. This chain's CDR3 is CASSRTASNQPQHF. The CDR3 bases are TGTGCCAGTAGCAGGACAGCGAGCAATCAGCCCCAGCATTTT.

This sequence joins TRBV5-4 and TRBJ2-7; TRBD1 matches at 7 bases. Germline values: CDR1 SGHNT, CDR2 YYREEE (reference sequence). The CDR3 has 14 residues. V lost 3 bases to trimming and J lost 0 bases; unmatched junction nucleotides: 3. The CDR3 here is CASSYRGSSYEQYF. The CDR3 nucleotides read TGTGCCAGCAGCTACAGGGGTAGCTCCTACGAGCAGTACTTC.

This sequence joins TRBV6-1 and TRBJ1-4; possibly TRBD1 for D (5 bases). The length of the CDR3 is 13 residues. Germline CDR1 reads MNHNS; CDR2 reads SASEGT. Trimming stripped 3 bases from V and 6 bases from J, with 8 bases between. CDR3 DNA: TGTGCCAGCAGTGAGTCAGGGTATGAAAAACTGTTTTTT. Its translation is CASSESGYEKLFF.

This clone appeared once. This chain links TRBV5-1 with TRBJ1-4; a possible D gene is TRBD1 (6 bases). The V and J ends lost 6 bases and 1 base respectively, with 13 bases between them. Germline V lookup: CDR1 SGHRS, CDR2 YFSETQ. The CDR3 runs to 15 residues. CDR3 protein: CASKYSTGTNEKLFF. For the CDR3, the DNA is TGCGCCAGCAAATACTCGACAGGAACTAATGAAAAACTGTTTTTT.

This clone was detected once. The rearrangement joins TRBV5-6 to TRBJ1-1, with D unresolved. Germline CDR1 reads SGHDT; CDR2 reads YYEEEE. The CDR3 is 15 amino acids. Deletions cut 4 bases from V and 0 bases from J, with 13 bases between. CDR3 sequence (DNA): TGTGCCAGCAGCCTAATCGGAGGGATGAACACTGAAGCTTTCTTT. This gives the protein CASSLIGGMNTEAFF.